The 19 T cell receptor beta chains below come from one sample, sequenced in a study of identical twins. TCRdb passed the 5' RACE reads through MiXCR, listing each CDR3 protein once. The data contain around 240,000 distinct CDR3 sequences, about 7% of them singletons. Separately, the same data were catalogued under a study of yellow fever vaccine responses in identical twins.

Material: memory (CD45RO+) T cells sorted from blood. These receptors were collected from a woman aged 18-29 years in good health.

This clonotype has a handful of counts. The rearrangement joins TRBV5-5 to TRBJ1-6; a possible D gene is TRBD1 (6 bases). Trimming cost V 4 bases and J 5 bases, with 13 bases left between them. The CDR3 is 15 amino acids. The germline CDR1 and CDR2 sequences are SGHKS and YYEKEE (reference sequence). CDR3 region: CASSTRGADNSPLHF. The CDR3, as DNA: TGTGCCAGCAGCACCAGGGGCGCGGATAATTCACCCCTCCACTTT.

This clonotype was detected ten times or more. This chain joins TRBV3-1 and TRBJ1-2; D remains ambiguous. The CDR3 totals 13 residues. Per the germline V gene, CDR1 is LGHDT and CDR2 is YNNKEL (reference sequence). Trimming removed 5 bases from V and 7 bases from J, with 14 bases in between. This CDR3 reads CASSVYWDTGYTF. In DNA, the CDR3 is TGTGCCAGCAGCGTATATTGGGATACTGGCTACACCTTC.

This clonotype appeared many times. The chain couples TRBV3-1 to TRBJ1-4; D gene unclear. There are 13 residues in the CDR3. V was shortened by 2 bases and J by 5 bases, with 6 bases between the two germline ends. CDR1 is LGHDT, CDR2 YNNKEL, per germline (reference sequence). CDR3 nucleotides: TGTGCCAGCAGCCAAAGACTCAATGAAAAACTGTTTTTT. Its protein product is CASSQRLNEKLFF.

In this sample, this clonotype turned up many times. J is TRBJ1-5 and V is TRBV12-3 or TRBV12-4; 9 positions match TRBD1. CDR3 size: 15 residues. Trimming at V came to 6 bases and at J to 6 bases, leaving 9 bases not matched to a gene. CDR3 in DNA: TGTGCCAGCAGCTCGGGACAGGGTCTGTTTCAGCCCCAGCATTTT. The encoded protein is CASSSGQGLFQPQHF.

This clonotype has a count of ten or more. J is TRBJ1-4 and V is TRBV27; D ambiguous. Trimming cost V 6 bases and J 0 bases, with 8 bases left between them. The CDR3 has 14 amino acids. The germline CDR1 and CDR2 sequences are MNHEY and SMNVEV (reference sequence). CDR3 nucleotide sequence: TGTGCCAGCAGCGGATATGCAACTAATGAAAAACTGTTTTTT. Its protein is CASSGYATNEKLFF.

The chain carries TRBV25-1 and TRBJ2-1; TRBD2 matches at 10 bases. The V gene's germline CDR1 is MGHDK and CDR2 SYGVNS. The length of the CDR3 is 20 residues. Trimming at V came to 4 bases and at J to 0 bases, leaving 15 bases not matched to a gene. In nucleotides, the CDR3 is TGTGCCAGCAGTGGGGGCTCACTAGCGGGAACTTTAAGCTCCTACAATGAGCAGTTCTTC. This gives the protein CASSGGSLAGTLSSYNEQFF.

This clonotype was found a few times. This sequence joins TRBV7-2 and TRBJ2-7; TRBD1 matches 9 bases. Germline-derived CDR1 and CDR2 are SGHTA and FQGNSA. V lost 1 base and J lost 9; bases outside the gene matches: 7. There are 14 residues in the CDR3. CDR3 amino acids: CASSLVPGQGGQYF. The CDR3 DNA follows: TGTGCCAGCAGCTTAGTACCGGGACAGGGCGGGCAGTACTTC.

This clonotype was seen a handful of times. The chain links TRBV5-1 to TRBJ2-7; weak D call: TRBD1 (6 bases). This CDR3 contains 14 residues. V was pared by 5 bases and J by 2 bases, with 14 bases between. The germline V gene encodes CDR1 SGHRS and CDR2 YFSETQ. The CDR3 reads CASSPGQMTYEQYF. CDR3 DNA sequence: TGCGCCAGCAGTCCCGGACAGATGACCTACGAGCAGTACTTC.

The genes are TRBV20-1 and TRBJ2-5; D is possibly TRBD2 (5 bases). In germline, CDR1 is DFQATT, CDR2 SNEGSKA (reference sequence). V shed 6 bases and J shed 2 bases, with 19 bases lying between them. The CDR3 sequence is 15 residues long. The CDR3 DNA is TGCAGTGCCCGCCTGGGGTGGGGAGAACAAGAGACCCAGTACTTC. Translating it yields CSARLGWGEQETQYF.

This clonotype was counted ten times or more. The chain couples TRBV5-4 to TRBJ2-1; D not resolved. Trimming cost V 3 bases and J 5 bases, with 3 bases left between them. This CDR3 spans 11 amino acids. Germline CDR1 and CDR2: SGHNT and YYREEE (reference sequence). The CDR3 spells CASSSNNEQFF. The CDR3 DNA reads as TGTGCCAGCAGCTCAAACAATGAGCAGTTCTTC.

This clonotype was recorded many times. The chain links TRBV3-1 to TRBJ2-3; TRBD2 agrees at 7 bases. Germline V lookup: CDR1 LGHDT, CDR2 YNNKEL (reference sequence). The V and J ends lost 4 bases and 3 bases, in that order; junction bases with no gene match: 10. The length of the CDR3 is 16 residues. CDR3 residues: CASSLQAGLLTDTQYF. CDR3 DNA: TGTGCCAGCAGCCTGCAAGCGGGGCTACTTACAGATACGCAGTATTTT.

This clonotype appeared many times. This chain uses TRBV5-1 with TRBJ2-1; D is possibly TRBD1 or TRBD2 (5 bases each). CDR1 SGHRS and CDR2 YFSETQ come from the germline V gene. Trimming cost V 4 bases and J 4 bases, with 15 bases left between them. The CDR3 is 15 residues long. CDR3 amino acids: CASSAGTTVYNEQFF. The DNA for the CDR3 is TGCGCCAGCAGCGCCGGGACCACCGTTTACAATGAGCAGTTCTTC.

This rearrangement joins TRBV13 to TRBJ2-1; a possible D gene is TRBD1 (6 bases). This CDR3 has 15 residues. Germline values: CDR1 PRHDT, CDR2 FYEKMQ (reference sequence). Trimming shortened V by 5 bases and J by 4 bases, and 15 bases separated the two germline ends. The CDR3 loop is CASSPRDKAYNEQFF. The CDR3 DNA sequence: TGTGCCAGCAGCCCCCGGGACAAGGCTTACAATGAGCAGTTCTTC.

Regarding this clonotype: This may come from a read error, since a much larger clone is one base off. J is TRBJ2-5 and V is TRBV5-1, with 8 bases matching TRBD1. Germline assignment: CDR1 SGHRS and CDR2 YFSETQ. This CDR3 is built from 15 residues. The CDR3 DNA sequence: TGCGCCAGCAGCACGGGGACAGGAAGACAAGAGACCAAGTACTTC. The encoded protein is CASSTGTGRQETKYF.

DNA for the CDR3: TGTGCCAGCAGCTTTGGGGACAGGGGTTGGGATACGCAGTATTTT. It is translated as CASSFGDRGWDTQYF. The rearrangement links TRBV11-2 to TRBJ2-3; 10 bases fit TRBD1. Trimming took 3 bases from V and 6 from J; bases not matched to a gene: 6. The length of the CDR3 is 15 residues. Germline CDR1 SGHAT, CDR2 FQNNGV. Full variable domain (outside the CDR3, taken from reference TRBV11-2 and TRBJ2-3): EAGVAQSPRYKIIEKRQSVAFWCNPISGHATLYWYQQILGQGPKLLIQFQNNGVVDDSQLPKDRFSAERLKGVDSTLKIQPAKLEDSAVYLCASSFGDRGWDTQYFGPGTRLTVL.

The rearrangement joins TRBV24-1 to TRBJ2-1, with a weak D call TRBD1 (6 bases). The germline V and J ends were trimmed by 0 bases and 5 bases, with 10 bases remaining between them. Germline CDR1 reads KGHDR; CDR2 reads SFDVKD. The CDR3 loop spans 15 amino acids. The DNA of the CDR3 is TGTGCCACCAGTGATTTGCAGGGGCACGACAATGAGCAGTTCTTC. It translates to CATSDLQGHDNEQFF.

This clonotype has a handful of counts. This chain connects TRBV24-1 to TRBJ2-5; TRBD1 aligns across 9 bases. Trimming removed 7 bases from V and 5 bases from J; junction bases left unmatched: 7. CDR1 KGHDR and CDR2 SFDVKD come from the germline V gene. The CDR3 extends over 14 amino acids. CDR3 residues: CATRSGQGGETQYF. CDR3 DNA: TGTGCCACCAGATCGGGACAGGGAGGCGAGACCCAGTACTTC.

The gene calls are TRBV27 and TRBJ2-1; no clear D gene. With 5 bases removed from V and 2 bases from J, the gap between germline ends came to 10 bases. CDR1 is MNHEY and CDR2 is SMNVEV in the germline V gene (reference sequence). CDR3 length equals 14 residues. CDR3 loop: CASSRGRTYNEQFF. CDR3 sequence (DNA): TGTGCCAGCAGTCGTGGCAGGACCTACAATGAGCAGTTCTTC.

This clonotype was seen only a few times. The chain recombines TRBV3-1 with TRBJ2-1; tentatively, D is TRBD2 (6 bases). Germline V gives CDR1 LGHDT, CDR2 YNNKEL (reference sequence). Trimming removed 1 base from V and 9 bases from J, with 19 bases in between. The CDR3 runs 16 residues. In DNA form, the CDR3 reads TGTGCCAGCAGCCAAGGGGCGTCGGGAGTGCTTGGTGAGCAGTTCTTC. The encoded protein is CASSQGASGVLGEQFF.